One sample yielded the 19 T cell receptor beta chains listed below, sequenced in a study of monozygotic twins with inflammatory bowel disease. TCRdb reprocessed the 5' RACE reads and stores each CDR3 protein as one record, lacking DNA. This table holds 350,000 to 400,000 distinct CDR3 sequences. Source material: blood. All receptors come from a human donor with ulcerative colitis or Crohn's disease, or a healthy co-twin of an affected twin (not recorded which).

The rearrangement joins TRBV7-2 to TRBJ2-1; lacking DNA, the TRBD2 call made by TCRdb goes unchecked. The CDR3 has 17 residues. Germline CDR1 is SGHTA and CDR2 is FQGNSA. The CDR3 sequence is CASSIRLAGGPYNEQFF.

The chain joins TRBV7-2 to TRBJ1-4; TCRdb proposes TRBD1, but this gene call is untestable without DNA. The CDR3 is made up of 17 amino acids. CDR1 SGHTA and CDR2 FQGNSA come from the germline V gene. CDR3: CASSLALWTGINEKLFF.

This chain uses TRBV4-1 with TRBJ1-1; TCRdb outputs TRBD1, but without DNA this stays unchecked. The germline V gene encodes CDR1 MGHRA and CDR2 YSYEKL. There are 15 residues in the CDR3. The CDR3 spells CASSPGQGANTEAFF.

The chain uses TRBV4-3 and TRBJ1-4. The CDR3 contains 13 residues. Germline V gene lookup returns CDR1 LGHNA and CDR2 YSLEER. The CDR3 loop is CASSLVSNEKLFF.

The chain uses TRBV20-1 and TRBJ1-2; TCRdb lists TRBD1, though no DNA is available to test this call. CDR1 and CDR2 (germline): DFQATT, SNEGSKA (reference sequence). The CDR3 length is 13 residues. The CDR3 loop is CSAAEGQGYGYTF.

V gene TRBV30 combines with J gene TRBJ1-2; the TCRdb D gene call, TRBD1, has no DNA to confirm it. Germline lookup yields CDR1 GTSNPN and CDR2 SVGIG (reference sequence). This CDR3 region has 13 residues. The CDR3: CAWTKGDNYGYSF.

This rearrangement joins TRBV29-1 to TRBJ1-5; with no DNA, the TCRdb D assignment of TRBD1 cannot be verified. This CDR3 is built from 12 residues. Germline values: CDR1 SQVTM, CDR2 ANQGSEA. CDR3 region: CSVGRDNQPQHF. The whole variable domain, filled in from reference TRBV29-1 and TRBJ1-5, reads SAVISQKPSRDICQRGTSLTIQCQVDSQVTMMFWYRQQPGQSLTLIATANQGSEATYESGFVIDKFPISRPNLTFSTLTVSNMSPEDSSIYLCSVGRDNQPQHFGDGTRLSIL.

V usage is TRBV5-1 and J usage is TRBJ2-3; TCRdb's D call of TRBD2 is untestable without DNA. Per germline, CDR1 SGHRS and CDR2 YFSETQ. This CDR3 region has 18 residues. The CDR3 loop reads CASSLKSNPSGNTDTQYF.

The V and J genes are TRBV5-1 and TRBJ1-1. Germline values: CDR1 SGHRS, CDR2 YFSETQ. This CDR3 is built from 13 residues. CDR3 sequence reads: CASSLVLTEEAFF.

V and J are TRBV27 and TRBJ2-3; TCRdb names TRBD2, which stays unverified in the absence of DNA. The germline gives CDR1 MNHEY, CDR2 SMNVEV (reference sequence). The CDR3 loop spans 19 amino acids. This CDR3 reads CASSLALAGVVTPFDTQYF.

The chain is built from TRBV5-1 and TRBJ2-3. The CDR3 extends over 13 amino acids. The germline V gene has CDR1 SGHRS and CDR2 YFSETQ. CDR3 protein: CASSPGFTDTQYF.

This sequence joins TRBV3-1 and TRBJ2-7; TCRdb lists TRBD2, though no DNA is available to test this call. The V gene's germline CDR1 is LGHDT and CDR2 YNNKEL (reference sequence). The CDR3 length is 15 residues. The CDR3: CASSQGDLASDEQYF.

V usage is TRBV7-3 and J usage is TRBJ1-1. This CDR3 has 13 residues. Germline V gene sequence: CDR1 SGHTA, CDR2 FQGTGA. The CDR3 sequence: CASSSAGSTEAFF.

CDR3 amino acids: CASSQRLASGTDTQYF. The rearrangement joins TRBV3-1 to TRBJ2-3. This CDR3 spans 16 amino acids. The germline gives CDR1 LGHDT, CDR2 YNNKEL (reference sequence).

The chain employs TRBV12-3 or TRBV12-4 and TRBJ1-1. The CDR3 extends over 14 amino acids. This CDR3 reads CASRTNGGNTEAFF.

CDR3 protein: CASRTSGQLNTEAFF. J is TRBJ1-1 and V is TRBV19; TCRdb calls TRBD1, which cannot be checked without DNA. In germline, CDR1 is LNHDA, CDR2 SQIVND (reference sequence). CDR3 length equals 15 residues.

J is TRBJ2-3 and V is TRBV7-6; TCRdb's assignment of TRBD1 cannot be checked, as there is no DNA. This CDR3 comprises 15 residues. Germline V CDR1 and CDR2: SGHVS, FNYEAQ. The CDR3 sequence: CASSPRTGMYDTQYF.

The chain links TRBV11-2 to TRBJ2-2; TCRdb indicates TRBD1, and absent DNA this call remains unverified. This CDR3 spans 16 amino acids. Germline-derived CDR1 and CDR2 are SGHAT and FQNNGV. The CDR3 region is CASSPGTGKPTGELFF. The full variable domain, in which reference TRBV11-2 and TRBJ2-2 provide the parts outside the CDR3, is EAGVAQSPRYKIIEKRQSVAFWCNPISGHATLYWYQQILGQGPKLLIQFQNNGVVDDSQLPKDRFSAERLKGVDSTLKIQPAKLEDSAVYLCASSPGTGKPTGELFFGEGSRLTVL.

The chain links TRBV5-6 to TRBJ1-1; with no DNA, the TCRdb D assignment of TRBD1 cannot be verified. CDR3 size: 12 residues. The germline CDR1 and CDR2 sequences are SGHDT and YYEEEE. The CDR3 is CASSVGQGGAFF.